The 30 T cell receptor beta chains listed next were all sequenced from one sample in a study of Tregs in tolerant kidney transplant recipients. Data came from immunoSEQ multiplex PCR; TCRdb stores just in-frame clones and leaves some out. Of 70,000 to 95,000 clones listed, 75% to 95% were seen once; the top ten hold approximately 0.35%. The sequenced sample was Tregs from blood, obtained before the transplant. These receptors all come from a human donor who received a combined kidney and bone marrow transplant.

This chain links TRBV10-1 with TRBJ2-1; 10 nucleotides match TRBD2. V shed 3 bases, J shed 4 bases, and the junction held 9 bases outside the gene matches. CDR3 length: 17 residues. The germline V gene encodes CDR1 WNHNN and CDR2 SYGVQD (reference sequence). CDR3 region: CASSDRSGRSGYNEQFF. For the CDR3, the DNA is TGCGCCAGCAGTGACCGTAGCGGGAGGTCAGGTTACAATGAGCAGTTCTTC.

The chain combines TRBV2 with TRBJ2-7, with TRBD1 matching 8 bases. The CDR3 totals 13 residues. Germline loops: CDR1 SNHLY, CDR2 FYNNEI. V was clipped by 8 bases and J by 2 bases; unmatched bases: 5. DNA for the CDR3: TGTGCCAGCCGTGGGACAGGTACCTACGAGCAGTACTTC. This sequence encodes CASRGTGTYEQYF.

J is TRBJ2-1 and V is TRBV5-1; 13 bases are shared with TRBD2. This CDR3 has 16 residues. The V gene end was trimmed by 1 base and the J gene end by 5 bases; junction bases not matched to a gene: 3. Germline CDR1 and CDR2: SGHRS and YFSETQ. The CDR3, as DNA: TGCGCCAGCAGCTTGCTTGGGACTAGCGGGAACAATGAGCAGTTCTTC. Translation gives CASSLLGTSGNNEQFF. The complete variable domain, with remaining parts taken from reference TRBV5-1 and TRBJ2-1, reads KAGVTQTPRYLIKTRGQQVTLSCSPISGHRSVSWYQQTPGQGLQFLFEYFSETQRNKGNFPGRFSGRQFSNSRSEMNVSTLELGDSALYLCASSLLGTSGNNEQFFGPGTRLTVL.

The gene calls are TRBV5-8 and TRBJ1-5; no clear D. Germline V gene sequence: CDR1 SGHTS, CDR2 YDEGEE. The CDR3 has 18 residues. V shed 0 bases and J shed 3 bases, with 19 bases lying between them. CDR3 residues: CASSLVQLRSWANQPQHF. CDR3 DNA: TGTGCCAGCAGCTTGGTTCAACTGAGGTCTTGGGCCAATCAGCCCCAGCATTTT.

The chain links TRBV18 to TRBJ2-3; TRBD2 is a possible D gene (7 bases). Germline lookup yields CDR1 KGHSH and CDR2 LQKENI. V was trimmed by 3 bases and J by 3 bases, leaving 13 bases between them. CDR3 size: 15 residues. CDR3 nucleotides: TGTGCCAGCTCACCCAGGGGAGGGTTGACAGATACGCAGTATTTT. Translation gives CASSPRGGLTDTQYF.

The rearrangement joins TRBV7-3 to TRBJ2-5; a possible D gene is TRBD1 (5 bases). V lost 0 bases to trimming and J lost 4 bases, with 9 bases between them. CDR1 and CDR2 (germline): SGHTA, FQGTGA. The CDR3 length is 14 residues. CDR3 DNA sequence: TGTGCCAGCAGCTTAACGGACACACGAGAGACCCAGTACTTC. This encodes CASSLTDTRETQYF.

This clone came up once. This chain links TRBV5-1 with TRBJ2-5, with TRBD2 matching 13 bases. Looked up from germline, CDR1 is SGHRS and CDR2 is YFSETQ. There are 16 residues in the CDR3. The V and J ends lost 4 bases and 3 bases, in that order; junction bases with no gene match: 6. The chain's CDR3 is CASSGGLAGVEETQYF. CDR3 coding DNA: TGCGCCAGCAGCGGCGGACTAGCGGGAGTTGAAGAGACCCAGTACTTC.

The DNA of the CDR3 is TGCAGCGTTGTAGGGGAGACGCGTTCCGGTACGCAGTATTTT. It yields the protein CSVVGETRSGTQYF. The chain joins TRBV29-1 to TRBJ2-3, with D perhaps assigned TRBD1 or TRBD2 (5 bases each). The CDR3 length is 14 residues. Trimming took 4 bases from V and 8 from J, leaving 19 bases between them. CDR1 is SQVTM and CDR2 is ANQGSEA in the germline V gene.

The V gene is TRBV2, the J gene TRBJ2-7; D may correspond to TRBD1 or TRBD2 (6 bases each). The CDR3 covers 13 residues. The V gene lost 6 bases and the J gene lost 11 bases, with 20 bases spanning the gap. Germline V gene sequence: CDR1 SNHLY, CDR2 FYNNEI. CDR3 sequence (DNA): TGTGCCAGCAGCCTCTTTGGGACACGGGGGAAGTACTTC. It codes for CASSLFGTRGKYF.

The chain links TRBV2 to TRBJ2-3; a weak D match, TRBD2 (6 bases). The CDR3 contains 15 residues. From germline, CDR1 is SNHLY and CDR2 FYNNEI. Trimming removed 6 bases from V and 0 bases from J, with 13 bases in between. The chain's CDR3 is CASRGWGLSTDTQYF. The CDR3 DNA sequence: TGTGCCAGCAGGGGTTGGGGACTGAGCACAGATACGCAGTATTTT.

The rearrangement links TRBV5-1 to TRBJ1-2; D may be TRBD1 (5 bases). V dropped 1 base and J dropped 4 bases, with 17 bases sitting between them. This CDR3 spans 16 amino acids. Germline values: CDR1 SGHRS, CDR2 YFSETQ. In DNA form, the CDR3 reads TGCGCCAGCAGCTTGTATCAAGGGGCGCGAAGCTATGGCTACACCTTC. Translating it yields CASSLYQGARSYGYTF.

The chain combines TRBV19 with TRBJ2-7; D is unclear. V was shortened by 5 bases and J by 2 bases, with 4 bases between the two germline ends. This CDR3 has 11 amino acids. Per the germline V gene, CDR1 is LNHDA and CDR2 is SQIVND (reference sequence). CDR3: CASSPPYEQYF. CDR3 nucleotide sequence: TGTGCCAGTAGTCCCCCCTACGAGCAGTACTTC.

V gene TRBV5-5 combines with J gene TRBJ2-3; 7 bases are a match to TRBD2. The CDR3 runs 13 residues. Trimming at V came to 0 bases and at J to 6 bases, leaving 1 base not matched to a gene. Germline assignment: CDR1 SGHKS and CDR2 YYEKEE (reference sequence). The CDR3 DNA is TGTGCCAGCAGCTTGGCCGGGAGGGATACGCAGTATTTT. Amino acids: CASSLAGRDTQYF.

The rearrangement joins TRBV9 to TRBJ2-3; TRBD2 agrees at 11 bases. CDR3 length: 15 amino acids. V shed 4 bases and J 3 bases; nucleotides not matched to a gene: 4. In germline, CDR1 is SGDLS, CDR2 YYNGEE. The chain's CDR3 is CASSLTSGRTDTQYF. The CDR3 DNA reads as TGTGCCAGCAGCCTTACTAGCGGGAGAACAGATACGCAGTATTTT. Using reference TRBV9 and TRBJ2-3 for the parts outside the CDR3, the full variable domain is DSGVTQTPKHLITATGQRVTLRCSPRSGDLSVYWYQQSLDQGLQFLIQYYNGEERAKGNILERFSAQQFPDLHSELNLSSLELGDSALYFCASSLTSGRTDTQYFGPGTRLTVL.

The chain couples TRBV13 to TRBJ2-5; perhaps TRBD2 as D (5 bases). V lost 3 bases, J lost 7 bases, and 12 bases lay in between. CDR1 is PRHDT, CDR2 FYEKMQ, per germline (reference sequence). This CDR3 is built from 13 residues. The CDR3 loop is CASSLERFGTQYF. The CDR3 DNA sequence: TGTGCCAGCAGCTTGGAGCGGTTTGGGACCCAGTACTTC.

The chain is built from TRBV28 and TRBJ2-7; 7 nucleotides align to TRBD2. The V gene's germline CDR1 is MDHEN and CDR2 SYDVKM. CDR3 length equals 14 residues. V lost 6 bases to trimming and J lost 5 bases; unmatched junction nucleotides: 10. This CDR3 reads CASSLGGEAHEQYF. The CDR3 DNA is TGTGCCAGCAGCTTGGGGGGGGAAGCCCACGAGCAGTACTTC.

This chain uses TRBV4-1 with TRBJ2-1, with a possible D match to TRBD2 (6 bases). Germline CDR1 reads MGHRA; CDR2 reads YSYEKL. Deletions cut 1 base from V and 9 bases from J, with 13 bases between. This CDR3 has 14 amino acids. The CDR3 nucleotides read TGCGCCAGCAGCCAAGTCCCCGACGGGGGTGAGCAGTTCTTC. Translated: CASSQVPDGGEQFF.

The J gene is TRBJ2-5, the V gene TRBV14, with TRBD2 matching 9 bases. V dropped 0 bases and J dropped 4; count of bases not matched to a gene: 6. This CDR3 has 16 amino acids. Germline CDR1 SGHDN, CDR2 FVKESK. This chain's CDR3 is CASSQDIAGVSETQYF. The CDR3 DNA reads as TGTGCCAGCAGCCAAGATATAGCGGGAGTGTCAGAGACCCAGTACTTC.

The chain links TRBV27 to TRBJ1-5; D is undetermined. V lost 2 bases and J lost 4, with 12 bases in between. Germline lookup yields CDR1 MNHEY and CDR2 SMNVEV (reference sequence). There are 15 residues in the CDR3. Here the CDR3 DNA reads TGTGCCAGCAGTTTAAATCCGGGCTGGAATCAGCCCCAGCATTTT. Protein product: CASSLNPGWNQPQHF.

The chain joins TRBV28 to TRBJ2-7; TRBD1 is a possible D gene (5 bases). This CDR3 region has 14 residues. Looked up from germline, CDR1 is MDHEN and CDR2 is SYDVKM. V dropped 2 bases and J dropped 1 base, with 9 bases sitting between them. The CDR3 region has the DNA TGTGCCAGCAGTTTAGGGGCTGCGTCCTACGAGCAGTACTTC. Encoded protein: CASSLGAASYEQYF. The variable domain in full, with the rest retrieved from reference TRBV28 and TRBJ2-7, is DVKVTQSSRYLVKRTGEKVFLECVQDMDHENMFWYRQDPGLGLRLIYFSYDVKMKEKGDIPEGYSVSREKKERFSLILESASTNQTSMYLCASSLGAASYEQYFGPGTRLTVT.

The chain recombines TRBV5-1 with TRBJ1-2; 7 positions match TRBD1. The V segment lost 0 bases and the J segment 6 bases; nucleotides outside the gene matches: 8. The CDR3 totals 15 residues. Germline values: CDR1 SGHRS, CDR2 YFSETQ. In nucleotides, the CDR3 is TGCGCCAGCAGCTTGGGCGAGAGGGGGCTGGATGGCTACACCTTC. Translating it yields CASSLGERGLDGYTF.

This chain links TRBV21-1 with TRBJ2-1; the listed D gene, TRBD1, was not tested against the DNA. TRBV21-1 is given as a pseudogene. The CDR3 covers 19 residues. CDR3 DNA: TGTGCCAGCAGCAAAGAAGGTGGTTGGGGCGGGACAGGAGACAATGAGCAGTTCTTC. This translates into CASSKEGGWGGTGDNEQFF.

The V gene is TRBV27, the J gene TRBJ2-1; 7 nucleotides align to TRBD2. Germline V lookup: CDR1 MNHEY, CDR2 SMNVEV (reference sequence). The length of the CDR3 is 14 residues. The trim removed 3 bases at V and 3 bases at J, leaving 2 bases unmatched. The CDR3, as DNA: TGTGCCAGCAGTTTTGAGCGGGGCTACAATGAGCAGTTCTTC. It is translated as CASSFERGYNEQFF.

This clone was picked up a small number of times. The J gene is TRBJ1-3, the V gene TRBV21-1; TRBD1 is the table's D call, not checked against the DNA. TRBV21-1 is deemed a pseudogene. This CDR3 has 15 amino acids. The CDR3 sequence: CASRGQGVSGNTIYF. The CDR3 DNA is TGTGCCAGCAGGGGACAGGGGGTCTCTGGAAACACCATATATTTT.

The chain uses TRBV6-4 and TRBJ2-2, with unresolved D. CDR3 length: 14 residues. CDR1 MRHNA and CDR2 SNTAGT come from the germline V gene. V lost 0 bases and J lost 1, with 3 bases in between. For the CDR3, the DNA is TGTGCCAGCAGTGACTCGATGAACACCGGGGAGCTGTTTTTT. Protein: CASSDSMNTGELFF.

The chain uses TRBV5-8 and TRBJ2-5, with D uncertain. The J call may not be correct, given that the DNA end is closer to TRBJ2-7. Germline values: CDR1 SGHTS, CDR2 YDEGEE. The CDR3 totals 14 residues. Here the CDR3 DNA reads TGTGCCAGCAGCTTGTGGGTCGAGACCTACGAGCAGTACTTC. Its protein is CASSLWVETYEQYF.

The chain joins TRBV28 to TRBJ2-5; D remains ambiguous. The ends were cut back, 2 bases at V and 2 bases at J, with 6 bases in the middle. The CDR3 consists of 13 residues. Germline values: CDR1 MDHEN, CDR2 SYDVKM. The CDR3 DNA sequence: TGTGCCAGCAGTTTACTAGTTCAAGAGACCCAGTACTTC. It specifies CASSLLVQETQYF.

CDR3 region: CASSQDRGTSGRGTQYF. The CDR3, as DNA: TGCGCCAGCAGCCAAGATCGCGGGACTAGCGGGAGAGGTACGCAGTATTTT. V gene TRBV4-1 combines with J gene TRBJ2-3; 14 nucleotides line up with TRBD2. The CDR3 covers 17 residues. Germline trimming cut 0 bases from V and 8 bases from J; bases unmatched to any gene: 7. The germline gives CDR1 MGHRA, CDR2 YSYEKL.

The chain couples TRBV7-3 to TRBJ2-1, with D possibly being TRBD1 (6 bases). This CDR3 is 14 amino acids long. Germline V gene sequence: CDR1 SGHTA, CDR2 FQGTGA. The V end was cut by 5 bases, the J end by 7 bases, with 15 bases between. Written as DNA, the CDR3 is TGTGCCAGCAGCGAGCACAGGGATAGTAATGAGCAGTTCTTC. Translation gives CASSEHRDSNEQFF.

This clone has a single count. The chain links TRBV6-5 to TRBJ2-1; tentatively, D is TRBD1 or TRBD2 (5 bases each). With 10 bases removed from V and 4 bases from J, the gap between germline ends came to 20 bases. The CDR3 extends over 15 amino acids. Germline values: CDR1 MNHEY, CDR2 SVGAGI. For the CDR3, the DNA is TGTGCCACCAGGTCCCCTGGGGACGGGTACAATGAGCAGTTCTTC. Its translation: CATRSPGDGYNEQFF.